One TCR beta chain is described in this entry. These data originate in a study of cytomegalovirus exposure and HLA in healthy donors. The CDR3 length is 15 residues. Germline trimming cut 5 bases from V and 4 bases from J; bases unmatched to any gene: 10. CDR1 and CDR2 (germline): LNHDA, SQIVND (reference sequence). The PCR had 60 Vbeta and 13 Jbeta primers. TCRdb keeps only in-frame clones here, not all; method: immunoSEQ multiplex PCR. The sample lists about 160,000 clones; roughly 87% were seen once. The TCR comes from a girl between 10 and 17 years old in good health and CMV-seropositive. The rearrangement uses TRBV19 and TRBJ1-2, with TRBD1 matching 7 bases. Sequencing was done on a sample of PBMCs. The CDR3 sequence: CASSSRQGIPYGYTF. The CDR3 DNA sequence: TGTGCCAGTAGTTCCAGACAGGGTATACCCTATGGCTACACCTTC.